The TCR beta chain described here comes from a study of vaccination effects on CD4 cells after COVID-19 (dated by TCRdb to between 2021 and 2024). With respect to the entire study: The ViraFEST assay stimulated PBMC with viral peptide pools and then used TCR sequencing to identify antigen-specific CD4+ T cell clonotypes by expansion. Each participant received two doses of an mRNA SARS-CoV-2 vaccine, either BNT162b2 or mRNA-1273. Each well held 1.5 million to 2 million PBMC cultured in IMDM containing roughly 4.9% human AB serum, 8 to 10 IU/ml IL-2 and gentamicin, along with approximately 10 ug/ml peptides. SARS-CoV-2 spike-specific CD4+ TCR repertoires were compared before and after mRNA vaccination in COVID-19 convalescent patients and in infection-naive vaccine recipients. Altogether, 10 COVID-19 convalescent patients and several SARS-CoV-2-naive healthy vaccine recipients made up the full study. In the study, cultures from other donors were sequenced using the Oncomine TCR Beta short-read assay on an Illumina iSeq 100. Here is what the overall study found, with its caveats: In healthy vaccine recipients, vaccine-induced clones were almost all SARS-CoV-2 mono-reactive, with only 1 of 255 being cross-reactive with common cold coronaviruses. The study was limited by a small number of convalescent patients and lacked early post-infection timepoints. Clones induced by infection and clones induced by vaccination both contracted markedly at late timepoints after vaccination, which fits with T cell responses waning over time.

To prepare the library, the immunoSEQ multiplex PCR assay was applied. DNA from the CD4+ T cells that had been cultured and isolated underwent TCR beta CDR3 sequencing. As for how the authors treated the data: The analysis removed non-productive TCR sequences, trimmed reads to the CDR3 region, and retained only CDR3s that were 7 or more amino acids long. The MANAFEST web app was used to identify antigen-specific clonotypes by comparing expansion in peptide wells with expansion in reference cultures. For clones to be considered positive, expansion at FDR<0.05 versus reference and all other wells, an odds ratio above 5, and a frequency above 0.1% in two replicate wells were required. A clonotype was called cross-reactive if it was significantly expanded both in SARS-CoV-2 spike wells and in at least one common cold coronavirus spike condition. CDR3 similarity was assessed by Levenshtein distance using the stringdist R package, and unrooted trees were constructed with ape in R 3.6.1. TCRdb mirrors the immuneACCESS table, restricted to in-frame sequences. Some clones are absent from its copies; in checked studies, under half trace to an unresolved V gene, and the reason for the others is unknown. V, J and clone size are taken as reported in that table, and D and trimming were inferred from the DNA itself. This sample lists 45,000 to 75,000 clones; about 74% were detected once. The top ten hold around 3.3% of the sample.

Remarks on this clone: The antigen this receptor binds is unknown. No much larger clone exists at a distance of one base, and base qualities are not known.

After around 11 days of culture, CD4+ T cells were isolated with the EasySep CD4+ T cell isolation kit. The absence of prior SARS-CoV-2 infection in healthy vaccine recipients was confirmed by negative nucleocapsid antibodies before and after vaccination. On days 3 and 7, half of the culture medium was replaced with fresh IL-2-containing medium. Unless noted otherwise, every peptide stimulation condition was cultured in triplicate wells. Using Ficoll-Paque Plus gradient centrifugation, PBMC were separated from whole blood and then either used fresh or cryopreserved at -140C. The QIAamp micro DNA kit was used to extract genomic DNA from the cultured CD4+ T cells. Between the V and J ends, shortened by 0 bases and 0 bases respectively, the junction contains 9 bases. The CDR3 runs 16 residues from the cysteine to the phenylalanine. Only CDR3 DNA is held: 48 bases, read in frame from base 1. CDR1 and CDR2 are drawn from the germline V gene (reference sequence): LNHNV, YYDKDF.

The TCR originated in a human donor who received a COVID-19 vaccine. This material consisted of CD4+ T cells from PBMCs cultured without peptide, taken before COVID-19 vaccination. This chain joins TRBV15 to TRBJ1-5; no D gene can be assigned with confidence. The DNA sequence follows: TGTGCCACCAGCAGAGAGATGGCCGGTAGCAATCAGCCCCAGCATTTT. This is translated as CATSREMAGSNQPQHF. Joined to the reference TRBV15 and TRBJ1-5 proteins, this CDR3 gives the full variable domain: DAMVIQNPRYQVTQFGKPVTLSCSQTLNHNVMYWYQQKSSQAPKLLFHYYDKDFNNEADTPDNFQSRRPNTSFCFLDIRSPGLGDTAMYLCATSREMAGSNQPQHFGDGTRLSIL.